The T cell receptor beta chain under discussion was sequenced for a study of T cell changes during pregnancy in multiple sclerosis. Using immunoSEQ multiplex PCR, the repertoire was profiled, and TCRdb retains in-frame clones only, with some absent. The sample holds about 59,000 clones; 80% to 95% are singletons and the top ten take roughly 0.34%. This TCR derives from a female donor with multiple sclerosis, enrolled in a pregnancy study. The specimen was CD4+ T cells from peripheral blood mononuclear cells, collected before pregnancy.

The CDR3 reads CASREQGAHGYTF. CDR3 in DNA: TGTGCCAGTAGAGAACAGGGGGCGCATGGCTACACCTTC. This chain uses TRBV25-1 with TRBJ1-2; 9 bases map to TRBD1. Germline assignment: CDR1 MGHDK and CDR2 SYGVNS. There are 13 residues in the CDR3. J gave up 6 bases and V 9 bases, and 8 bases lay outside the gene matches.